This T cell receptor (beta chain) was found in a study of blood T cell repertoires in COVID-19. The V and J ends lost 2 bases and 8 bases, in that order; junction bases with no gene match: 11. Germline V gene data show CDR1 as SGDLS and CDR2 as YYNGEE. There are 17 residues in the CDR3. Assay used: immunoSEQ multiplex PCR; TCRdb lists only in-frame clones, some missing. Among approximately 50,000 clones listed, about four fifths were seen once. The TCR originated in an elderly woman with COVID-19, enrolled during active disease. The V and J genes are TRBV9 and TRBJ2-1, with TRBD2 matching 12 bases. What was sequenced was peripheral blood. As DNA, the CDR3 is TGTGCCAGCAGCGTCGGACTAGCGGGATTAACGGTGGATGAGCAGTTCTTC. Its translation: CASSVGLAGLTVDEQFF.